This is a list of T cell receptor beta chains from one sample in a study of shared clonotypes between healthy human individuals. Assay used: immunoSEQ multiplex PCR; TCRdb lists only in-frame clones, some missing. The table has more than 2,000,000 clones, 85% to 95% seen once; the top ten hold 0.13% to 0.15%. The sequencing input was naive CD4+ T cells sorted from blood. All receptors come from a young man in good health. CDR3s include the opening cysteine and the closing phenylalanine or tryptophan. A D gene is named only where the DNA matches it firmly. Some rows have no size entry. The others give once, few or many, or a class for an expanded clone.

j_call clone_size v_call d_call cdr3_nt cdr3_aa
TRBJ2-3 - TRBV4-3 - TGCGCCAGCAGCCAAGATGGGCTGCTGGCAGATACGCAGTATTTT CASSQDGLLADTQYF
TRBJ1-4 - TRBV7-9 - TGTGCCAGCAGCTTACTACTTGATAATGAAAAACTGTTTTTT CASSLLLDNEKLFF
TRBJ2-7 - TRBV11-2 - TGTGCCAGCAGCTTAGAGCCGACAGTCTACGAGCAGTACTTC CASSLEPTVYEQYF
TRBJ2-3 - TRBV9 - TGTGCCGGGCCCTTGGATACGCAGTATTTT CAGPLDTQYF
TRBJ1-1 - TRBV6-5 - TGTGCCAGCACCTCCCCGCGGCTCATGAACACTGAAGCTTTCTTT CASTSPRLMNTEAFF
TRBJ2-7 few TRBV2 TRBD2 TGTGCCAGCATTAGCGGGCCTCTTACCTACGAGCAGTACTTC CASISGPLTYEQYF
TRBJ2-1 - TRBV5-1 TRBD2 TGCGCCAGCCAAGCTGGACTAGCGGGAGTTGGCCTCTCCTACAATGAGCAGTTCTTC CASQAGLAGVGLSYNEQFF
TRBJ1-4 - TRBV7-2 TRBD1 TGTGCCAGCAGCAAGGGGACAGGCCGTCGTAATGAAAAACTGTTTTTT CASSKGTGRRNEKLFF
TRBJ1-1 - TRBV18 TRBD1 TGTGCCAGCTCACCAAGGCAGGGGGCCGGTGAAGCTTTCTTT CASSPRQGAGEAFF
TRBJ2-5 - TRBV4-1 TRBD2 TGCGCCAGCAGCCCGGGACTAGCGAAGTTTGGGGAGACCCAGTACTTC CASSPGLAKFGETQYF
TRBJ2-1 once TRBV5-1 - TGCGCCAGCAGCCGAACTAGGGACTCCTACAATGAGCAGTTCTTC CASSRTRDSYNEQFF
TRBJ2-2 - TRBV5-1 TRBD2 TGCGCCAGCAGCCGAGGCGGGGGGCTGAACACCGGGGAGCTGTTTTTT CASSRGGGLNTGELFF
TRBJ2-3 - TRBV4-1 TRBD2 TGCGCCAGCAGCCAAGATCGGGGGGAGGTCTCGGATACGCAGTATTTT CASSQDRGEVSDTQYF
TRBJ2-5 - TRBV18 TRBD2 TGTGCCAGCTCATTCATTCCGGGACTAAAGGACCAAGAGACCCAGTACTTC CASSFIPGLKDQETQYF
TRBJ2-2 once TRBV11-3 TRBD2 TGTGCCAGCAGCTTAGGAGCTAGCGGGCCCCACACCGGGGAGCTGTTTTTT CASSLGASGPHTGELFF
TRBJ2-7 - TRBV27 TRBD2 TGTGCCAGCAGTTTACTGCGGGGGGGCCTTGACGAGCAGTACTTC CASSLLRGGLDEQYF
TRBJ2-7 - TRBV2 - TGTGCCAGCAGTGACGGGGACGCCTACGAGCAGTACTTC CASSDGDAYEQYF
TRBJ1-5 few TRBV30 - TGTGCCTGGAGTCCAGGGGAGATAATTCAGCCCCAGCATTTT CAWSPGEIIQPQHF
TRBJ2-5 - TRBV7-9 TRBD1 TGTGCCAGCAGCCTCCCCTCCGGGACAGCAAAACAAGAGACCCAGTACTTC CASSLPSGTAKQETQYF
TRBJ1-2 - TRBV2 - TGTGCCAGCAGTGAGGACGACTTCTATGGCTACACCTTC CASSEDDFYGYTF
TRBJ1-6 few TRBV6-5 TRBD1 TGTGCCAGCAGTTATGGTCAGGGGGGTTCACCCCTCCACTTT CASSYGQGGSPLHF
TRBJ1-4 - TRBV4-1 TRBD1 TGCGCCAGCAGCCAAGGGGTTCAGGGGGGGTCTAATGAAAAACTGTTTTTT CASSQGVQGGSNEKLFF
TRBJ2-5 once TRBV7-6 - TGTGCCAGCTCTTCAAGGGGCCAAGAGACCCAGTACTTC CASSSRGQETQYF
TRBJ2-3 - TRBV5-1 TRBD2 TGCGCCAGCAGCTCCGGGACTAGCGGGACAAGCGCAGATACGCAGTATTTT CASSSGTSGTSADTQYF
TRBJ1-2 - TRBV5-6 - TGTGCCAGCAGCTTGGGTAGGGGATATGGCTACACCTTC CASSLGRGYGYTF
TRBJ1-4 - TRBV19 - TGTGCCAGTAGTCCAGGACGGAAACTGTTTTTT CASSPGRKLFF
TRBJ1-4 - TRBV30 - TGTGCCTGGAGTCGCCCGGATAATGAAAAACTGTTTTTT CAWSRPDNEKLFF
TRBJ2-7 - TRBV4-1 - TGCGCCAGCAGCCAAGTTCAGTCTCGGGGCGAGCAGTACTTC CASSQVQSRGEQYF
TRBJ2-1 - TRBV7-6 TRBD1 TGTGCCAGCAGCTTAGGGGACAGGGACCACAATGAGCAGTTCTTC CASSLGDRDHNEQFF
TRBJ1-1 - TRBV30 - TGTGCCTGGGAGCAGGGTGCGAACACTGAAGCTTTCTTT CAWEQGANTEAFF
TRBJ1-1 - TRBV27 - TGTGCCAGCAGTGGAAAAGGGGATCGGCGGGCCACTGAAGCTTTCTTT CASSGKGDRRATEAFF
TRBJ1-6 - TRBV11-2 - TGTGCCAGCAGCTTAGGACAGAATAATTCACCCCTCCACTTT CASSLGQNNSPLHF
TRBJ1-4 - TRBV21-1 - TGTGCCAGCAGCCCGCCGTTGGGGGTGTTTTTT CASSPPLGVFF
TRBJ1-6 few TRBV10-2 TRBD1 TGCGCCAGCTCCGGGACAGGGAGTTCACCCCTCCACTTT CASSGTGSSPLHF
TRBJ2-1 once TRBV6-5 TRBD2 TGTGCCAGCACCCGTCGCGGGGGAGTGTACAATGAGCAGTTCTTC CASTRRGGVYNEQFF
TRBJ1-1 once TRBV19 - TGTGCCAGTAGTAAGGGGACCACCCGGACTTTGGACACTGAAGCTTTCTTT CASSKGTTRTLDTEAFF
TRBJ1-4 - TRBV18 - TGTGCCAGCTCACGTCGGGACGGCACGAATGAAAAACTGTTTTTT CASSRRDGTNEKLFF
TRBJ2-1 once TRBV9 - TGTGCCAGCAGCGTAGCCCCCTCTGCGGGGGCCGTCAGCTCCTACAATGAGCAGTTCTTC CASSVAPSAGAVSSYNEQFF
TRBJ2-2 once TRBV21-1 - TGTGCCAGTGTTGTAGGGACAGACCCAACGAACACCGGGGAGCTGTTTTTT CASVVGTDPTNTGELFF
TRBJ2-7 - TRBV10-2 - TGCGCCAGCAGTGAGTCGCTACTCTACTACGAGCAGTACTTC CASSESLLYYEQYF
TRBJ2-7 - TRBV14 - TGTGCCAGCAGCCAAGGACAGGCGAGCTCCTACGAGCAGTACTTC CASSQGQASSYEQYF
TRBJ2-7 - TRBV27 - TGTGCCAGCAGTTTCGAACGCGACTCGACTGTGGTGTGGTTC CASSFERDSTVVWF
TRBJ1-1 - TRBV7-7 - TGTGCTAGCAGCTTCCGGGAGAACACTGAAGCTTTCTTT CASSFRENTEAFF
TRBJ2-4 - TRBV6-7 TRBD2 TGTGCCAGCAGTTCCTTTCGGACTAGCGCAGTAGACATTCAGTACTTC CASSSFRTSAVDIQYF
TRBJ2-7 - TRBV5-4 TRBD2 TGTGCCAGCAGCCCGCCACCCGGGACTAGCGGGCTATACGAGCAGTACTTC CASSPPPGTSGLYEQYF
TRBJ1-5 - TRBV6-7 TRBD1 TGTGCCAGCTCCCGCTGGGCCCCCCGGGCAGGGGGCGTACAGGTCCGCAATCAGCCCCAGCATTTT CASSRWAPRAGGVQVRNQPQHF
TRBJ2-7 - TRBV6-1 TRBD1 TGTGCCACCTCTTCCGGAACAGGGGGCATCGAGCAGTACTTC CATSSGTGGIEQYF
TRBJ1-5 - TRBV19 - TGTGCCAGTAGTGGGGGGCAAGGACAGCCCCAGCATTTT CASSGGQGQPQHF
TRBJ2-1 - TRBV7-8 TRBD2 TGTGCCAGCAGCTTAGAATTTTATGTAGCGGGAGGAGGGAATGAGCAGTTCTTC CASSLEFYVAGGGNEQFF
TRBJ1-2 - TRBV28 TRBD1 TGTGCCAGCAGTTTACGGCAGGGGGACCATGGCTACACCTTC CASSLRQGDHGYTF
TRBJ1-5 - TRBV28 - TGTGCCAGCATTCTCTCCGTCCCTGGAGCTCAGCCCCAGCATTTT CASILSVPGAQPQHF
TRBJ2-6 - TRBV5-6 TRBD1 TGTGCCAGCAGCTTGGCGGACAGGGGTATTTCTGGGGCCAACGTCCTGACTTTC CASSLADRGISGANVLTF